This is a list of T cell receptor beta chains from one sample in a study of early T cells in non-severe SARS-CoV-2 infection. Each CDR3 protein is one row after TCRdb ran MiXCR on the 5' RACE reads. The profile shows tens of thousands of distinct CDR3 sequences, roughly 10% of them singletons. Sequencing was performed on whole blood, taken at baseline. The receptors originated from an adult who was a healthcare worker with PCR-confirmed SARS-CoV-2 infection or an uninfected control (not recorded which). CDR3s include the opening cysteine and the closing phenylalanine or tryptophan.

CDR3 length,V gene,J gene,CDR3 protein
16,TRBV4-1,TRBJ2-3,CASSQVYGGSTDTQYF
14,TRBV4-3,TRBJ1-5,CASSQDTGTQPQHF
13,TRBV10-3,TRBJ2-3,CAITSGATDTQYF
19,TRBV12-3/TRBV12-4,TRBJ2-1,CASSAGPGGRESSYNEQFF
13,TRBV9,TRBJ1-2,CASSVADGYGYTF
20,TRBV7-6,TRBJ2-1,CASSQETSGSWRMSYNEQFF
11,TRBV30,TRBJ1-6,CAWTENSPLHF
16,TRBV9,TRBJ2-1,CASSAETGGMHHEQFF
12,TRBV7-2,TRBJ2-5,CASRNYQETQYF
13,TRBV29-1,TRBJ2-5,CSVGDEHQETQYF
13,TRBV2,TRBJ2-5,CASSVRDRETQYF
14,TRBV7-6,TRBJ2-7,CASSLGVTYYEQYF
14,TRBV11-2,TRBJ2-7,CASSMGQGRYEQYF
14,TRBV18,TRBJ2-5,CASRPGPYQETQYF
15,TRBV4-1,TRBJ2-1,CASSSPSRLDNEQFF
15,TRBV7-6,TRBJ2-1,CASSERDRFMNEQFF
16,TRBV18,TRBJ1-1,CASSPTFGRGNTEAFF
13,TRBV11-2,TRBJ2-5,CASSSQIQETQYF
12,TRBV29-1,TRBJ2-1,CSVEGVYNEQFF
11,TRBV20-1,TRBJ1-2,CSARVAGGYTF
13,TRBV11-3,TRBJ2-1,CASSTGLRHEQFF
14,TRBV12-3/TRBV12-4,TRBJ1-1,CASTLLMDSTEAFF
14,TRBV5-1,TRBJ2-1,CASSQSPGGYEQFF
14,TRBV29-1,TRBJ2-1,CSVRTGGSYNEQFF
16,TRBV4-1,TRBJ2-5,CASSQPGRGLKETQYF
13,TRBV29-1,TRBJ2-7,CSVELDNSYEQYF
13,TRBV29-1,TRBJ1-1,CSVEPQGDTEAFF
15,TRBV29-1,TRBJ1-1,CSVTPDRAKNTEAFF
16,TRBV6-4,TRBJ2-1,CASTRGQASSYNEQFF
17,TRBV18,TRBJ2-1,CASSLKDWPLVHNEQFF
12,TRBV12-3/TRBV12-4,TRBJ2-3,CASQGSADTQYF
13,TRBV11-1,TRBJ2-1,CASSLLTGYEQFF
12,TRBV3-1,TRBJ2-7,CASSQVRHEQYF
16,TRBV5-1,TRBJ2-7,CASSLAWDRGIYEQYF
18,TRBV10-2,TRBJ2-2,CASSVWLAGVSSTGELFF
12,TRBV6-6,TRBJ1-4,CASSYGAEPKFF
14,TRBV7-2,TRBJ1-6,CASSLANGNSPLHF
16,TRBV7-2,TRBJ1-1,CASSSRTGGLNTEAFF
15,TRBV6-4,TRBJ2-3,CASSEGQGAGDTQYF
16,TRBV10-3,TRBJ2-1,CAIRATTSGRGHEQFF
15,TRBV5-1,TRBJ1-1,CASSLYRGLNTEAFF
12,TRBV6-2/TRBV6-3,TRBJ1-5,CATSLLDQPQHF